Each of the 3 T cell receptor beta chains below was sequenced from the same sample in a study of blood T cell repertoires in COVID-19. The repertoire was sequenced with immunoSEQ multiplex PCR; TCRdb's copy has only in-frame clones and lacks some. The repertoire holds approximately 260,000 clones, with around 82% as singletons. The source material was peripheral blood. The receptors here all came from a human donor in a cohort sampled during active COVID-19.

The chain is built from TRBV13 and TRBJ1-2; TRBD1 matches 9 bases. The V gene end was trimmed by 1 base and the J gene end by 6 bases; junction bases not matched to a gene: 3. Germline V lookup: CDR1 PRHDT, CDR2 FYEKMQ (reference sequence). The CDR3 extends over 14 amino acids. The CDR3 is CASSLATGGDGYTF. For the CDR3, the DNA is TGTGCCAGCAGCTTAGCAACAGGGGGCGATGGCTACACCTTC.

This clone is a singleton in its sample. The rearrangement links TRBV15 to TRBJ1-4, with TRBD1 as a possible D gene (6 bases). V lost 0 bases and J 8 bases, leaving 16 bases between the germline ends. Germline CDR1 LNHNV, CDR2 YYDKDF (reference sequence). The CDR3 runs to 16 residues. The CDR3 coding sequence is TGTGCCACCAGCAGAGAAACACAGGGCACGAGGGAAAAACTGTTTTTT. This gives the protein CATSRETQGTREKLFF.

Here the CDR3 reads CASSLWDRAGYTF. DNA of the CDR3: TGCGCCAGCAGCTTGTGGGACAGGGCTGGCTACACCTTC. V and J are TRBV5-1 and TRBJ1-2, with 9 bases fitting TRBD1. The CDR3 has 13 amino acids. Germline V gene data show CDR1 as SGHRS and CDR2 as YFSETQ. V lost 1 base to trimming and J lost 7 bases; unmatched junction nucleotides: 2.